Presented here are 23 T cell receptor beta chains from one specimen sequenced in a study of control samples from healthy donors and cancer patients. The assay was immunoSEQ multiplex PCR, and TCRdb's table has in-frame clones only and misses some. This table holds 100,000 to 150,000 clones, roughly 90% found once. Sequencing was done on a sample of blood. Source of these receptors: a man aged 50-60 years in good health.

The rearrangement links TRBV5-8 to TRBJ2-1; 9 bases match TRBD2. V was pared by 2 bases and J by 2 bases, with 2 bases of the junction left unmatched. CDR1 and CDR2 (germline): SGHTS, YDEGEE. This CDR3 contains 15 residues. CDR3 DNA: TGTGCCAGCAGCTTCAGCGGGGGGACCTACAATGAGCAGTTCTTC. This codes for CASSFSGGTYNEQFF.

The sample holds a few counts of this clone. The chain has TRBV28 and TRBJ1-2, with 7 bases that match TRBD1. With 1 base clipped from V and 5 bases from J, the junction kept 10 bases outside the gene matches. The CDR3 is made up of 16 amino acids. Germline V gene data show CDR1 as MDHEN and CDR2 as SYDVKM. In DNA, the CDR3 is TGTGCCAGCAGTTTATACTATCAACAGGGGCAGTATGGCTACACCTTC. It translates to CASSLYYQQGQYGYTF.

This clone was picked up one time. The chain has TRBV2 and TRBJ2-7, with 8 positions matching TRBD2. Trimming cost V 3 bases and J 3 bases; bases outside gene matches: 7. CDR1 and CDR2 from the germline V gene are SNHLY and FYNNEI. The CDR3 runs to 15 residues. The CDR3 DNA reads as TGTGCCAGCAGTGACCCTGGCGGGGGGTACTACGAGCAGTACTTC. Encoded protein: CASSDPGGGYYEQYF.

The CDR3 reads CASSWQGARSDTQYF. DNA for the CDR3: TGTGCCAGCAGCTGGCAGGGGGCAAGGTCAGATACGCAGTATTTT. V usage is TRBV7-6 and J usage is TRBJ2-3, with 8 bases that match TRBD1. Unmatched junction bases numbered 7, after V lost 4 bases and J lost 4 bases. Per germline, CDR1 SGHVS and CDR2 FNYEAQ. The CDR3 consists of 15 residues.

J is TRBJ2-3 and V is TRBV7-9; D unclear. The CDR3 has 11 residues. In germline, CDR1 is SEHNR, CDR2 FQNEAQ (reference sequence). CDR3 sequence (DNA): TGTGTCGGAAGTCGTGTAGATACGCAGTATTTT. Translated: CVGSRVDTQYF.

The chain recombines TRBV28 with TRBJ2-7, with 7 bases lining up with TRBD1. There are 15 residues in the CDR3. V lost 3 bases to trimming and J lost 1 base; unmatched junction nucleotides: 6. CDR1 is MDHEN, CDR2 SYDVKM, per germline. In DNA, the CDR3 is TGTGCCAGCAGTTTGCAGGGGGTAGGGTCCTACGAGCAGTACTTC. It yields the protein CASSLQGVGSYEQYF.

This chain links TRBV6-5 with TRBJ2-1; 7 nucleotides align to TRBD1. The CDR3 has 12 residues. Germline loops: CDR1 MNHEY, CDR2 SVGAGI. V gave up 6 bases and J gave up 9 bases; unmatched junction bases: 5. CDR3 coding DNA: TGTGCCAGCAGAACAGGGGATGGTGAGCAGTTCTTC. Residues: CASRTGDGEQFF.

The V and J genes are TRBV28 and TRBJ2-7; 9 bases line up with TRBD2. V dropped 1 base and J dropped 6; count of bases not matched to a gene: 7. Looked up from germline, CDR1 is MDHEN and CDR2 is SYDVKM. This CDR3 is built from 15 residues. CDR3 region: CASSLFLAGLVEQYF. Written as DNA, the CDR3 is TGTGCCAGCAGTTTATTTCTAGCGGGGCTGGTCGAGCAGTACTTC. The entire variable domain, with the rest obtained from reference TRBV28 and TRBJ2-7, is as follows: DVKVTQSSRYLVKRTGEKVFLECVQDMDHENMFWYRQDPGLGLRLIYFSYDVKMKEKGDIPEGYSVSREKKERFSLILESASTNQTSMYLCASSLFLAGLVEQYFGPGTRLTVT.

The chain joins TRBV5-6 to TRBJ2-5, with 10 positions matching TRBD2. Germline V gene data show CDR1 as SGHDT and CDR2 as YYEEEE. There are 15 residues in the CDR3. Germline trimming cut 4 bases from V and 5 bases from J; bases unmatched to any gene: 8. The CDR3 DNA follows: TGTGCCAGCAGCACCCGGACTAGCGGAGGGGAGACCCAGTACTTC. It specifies CASSTRTSGGETQYF.

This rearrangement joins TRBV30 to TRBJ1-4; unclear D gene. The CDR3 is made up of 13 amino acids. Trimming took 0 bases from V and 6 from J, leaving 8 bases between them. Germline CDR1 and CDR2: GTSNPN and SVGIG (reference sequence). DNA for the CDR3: TGTGCCTGGAGTGTTTCTGAGTATGAAAAACTGTTTTTT. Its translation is CAWSVSEYEKLFF.

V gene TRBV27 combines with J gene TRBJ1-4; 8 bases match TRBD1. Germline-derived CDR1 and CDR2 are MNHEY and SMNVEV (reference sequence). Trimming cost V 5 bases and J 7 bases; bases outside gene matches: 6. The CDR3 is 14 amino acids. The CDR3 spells CASSPRGRGEKLFF. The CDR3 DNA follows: TGTGCCAGCAGTCCCAGGGGGCGAGGTGAAAAACTGTTTTTT.

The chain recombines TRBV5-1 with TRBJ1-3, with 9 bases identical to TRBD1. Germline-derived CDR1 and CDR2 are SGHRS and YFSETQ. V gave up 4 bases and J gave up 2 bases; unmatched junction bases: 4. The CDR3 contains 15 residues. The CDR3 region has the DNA TGCGCCAGCAGCGGACAGGGGCAACCTGGAAACACCATATATTTT. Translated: CASSGQGQPGNTIYF. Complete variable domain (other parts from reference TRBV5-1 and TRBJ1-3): KAGVTQTPRYLIKTRGQQVTLSCSPISGHRSVSWYQQTPGQGLQFLFEYFSETQRNKGNFPGRFSGRQFSNSRSEMNVSTLELGDSALYLCASSGQGQPGNTIYFGEGSWLTVV.

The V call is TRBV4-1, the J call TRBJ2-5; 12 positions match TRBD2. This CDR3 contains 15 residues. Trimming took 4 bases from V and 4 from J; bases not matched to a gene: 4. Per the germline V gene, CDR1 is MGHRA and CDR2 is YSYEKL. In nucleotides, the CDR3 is TGCGCCAGCAGCCTGACTAGCGGGGGTGCAGAGACCCAGTACTTC. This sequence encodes CASSLTSGGAETQYF.

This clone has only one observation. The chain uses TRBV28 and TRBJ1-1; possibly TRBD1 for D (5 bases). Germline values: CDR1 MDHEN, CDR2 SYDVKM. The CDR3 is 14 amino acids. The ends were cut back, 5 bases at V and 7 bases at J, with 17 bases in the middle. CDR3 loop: CASSPDSPWGEAFF. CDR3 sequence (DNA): TGTGCCAGCAGTCCCGACAGTCCTTGGGGTGAAGCTTTCTTT.

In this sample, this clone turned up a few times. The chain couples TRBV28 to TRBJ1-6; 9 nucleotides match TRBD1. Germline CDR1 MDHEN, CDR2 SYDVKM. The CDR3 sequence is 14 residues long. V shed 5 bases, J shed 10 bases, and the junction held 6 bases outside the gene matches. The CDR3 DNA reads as TGTGCCAGCAGTACCGGACAGGGGAGGTCACCCCTCCACTTT. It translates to CASSTGQGRSPLHF.

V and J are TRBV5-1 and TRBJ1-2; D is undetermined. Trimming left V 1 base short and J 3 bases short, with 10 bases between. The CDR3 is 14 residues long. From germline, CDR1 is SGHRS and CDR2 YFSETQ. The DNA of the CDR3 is TGCGCCAGCAGCTTGAGGAGGGTGGACTATGGCTACACCTTC. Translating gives CASSLRRVDYGYTF.

The CDR3 region is CASRLTGSNTGELFF. The CDR3 nucleotides read TGTGCCAGCAGGTTAACAGGATCGAACACCGGGGAGCTGTTTTTT. V gene TRBV9 combines with J gene TRBJ2-2; TRBD1 might be the D (5 bases). This CDR3 has 15 residues. V gave up 5 bases and J gave up 0 bases, with 11 bases separating them. Germline CDR1 is SGDLS and CDR2 is YYNGEE.

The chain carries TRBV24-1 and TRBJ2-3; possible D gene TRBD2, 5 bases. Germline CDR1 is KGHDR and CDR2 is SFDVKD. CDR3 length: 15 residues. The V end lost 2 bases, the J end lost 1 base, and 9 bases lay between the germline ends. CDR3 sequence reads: CATSDYLAGTDTQYF. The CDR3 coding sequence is TGTGCCACCAGTGATTACCTAGCAGGCACAGATACGCAGTATTTT.

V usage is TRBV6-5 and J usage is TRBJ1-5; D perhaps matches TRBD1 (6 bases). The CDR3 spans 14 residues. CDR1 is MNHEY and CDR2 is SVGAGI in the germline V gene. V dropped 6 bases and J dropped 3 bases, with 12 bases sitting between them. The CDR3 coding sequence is TGTGCCAGCAGCCCCGACAGGAACAATCAGCCCCAGCATTTT. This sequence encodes CASSPDRNNQPQHF.

DNA of the CDR3: TGTGCCAGCAGCTTAGTTCGCTACTACGAGCAGTACTTC. It translates to CASSLVRYYEQYF. The chain has TRBV7-2 and TRBJ2-7, with D unclear. Germline-derived CDR1 and CDR2 are SGHTA and FQGNSA. The CDR3 is made up of 13 amino acids. V dropped 1 base and J dropped 3 bases, with 7 bases sitting between them.

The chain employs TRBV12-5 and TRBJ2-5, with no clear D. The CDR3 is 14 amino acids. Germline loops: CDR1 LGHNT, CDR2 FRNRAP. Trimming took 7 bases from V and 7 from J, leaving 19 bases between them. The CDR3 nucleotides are TGTGCTAGTGCCCCCCTGGGCAGCCCGCGGACCCAGTACTTC. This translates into CASAPLGSPRTQYF.

CDR3 region: CASSDGSRQETQYF. The CDR3, as DNA: TGCGCCAGCAGTGATGGCAGCAGACAAGAGACCCAGTACTTC. The chain is built from TRBV10-2 and TRBJ2-5; no clear D gene. CDR3 size: 14 residues. Looked up from germline, CDR1 is WSHSY and CDR2 is SAAADI. Trimming cost V 3 bases and J 2 bases, with 10 bases left between them.

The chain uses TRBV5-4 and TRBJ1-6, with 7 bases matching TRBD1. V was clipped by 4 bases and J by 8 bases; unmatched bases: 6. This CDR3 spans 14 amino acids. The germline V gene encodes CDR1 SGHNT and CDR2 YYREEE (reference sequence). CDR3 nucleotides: TGTGCCAGCAGCGGCGAGGGGGCTGATTCACCCCTCCACTTT. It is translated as CASSGEGADSPLHF.